This entry describes one T cell receptor beta chain. The antigen remains unidentified. The source of the sample is a study of post-analysis software for immune sequencing data. Every TCR beta cDNA library bore unique molecular identifiers. Roughly 500,000 cDNA molecules were obtained from about 0.98 to 11 million T cells. TCRdb redid the calling of the PCR reads with MiXCR, one entry per CDR3 protein. The sample lists about 460,000 distinct CDR3 sequences; approximately 46% were seen once. The CDR3 has 13 residues. Trimming stripped 6 bases from V and 0 bases from J, with 9 bases between. Per germline, CDR1 SEHNR and CDR2 FQNEAQ (reference sequence). Regarding the study as a whole: Patients used about five TRBV segments, including TRBV5-6, TRBV5-1 and TRBV20-1, more often than controls. There was significantly lower normalized Chao1 diversity in multiple sclerosis patients than in controls.

The V and J genes are TRBV7-9 and TRBJ2-7; unclear D gene. Sequenced: blood. This receptor was obtained from a girl aged 5-17 years with multiple sclerosis. The CDR3: CASSRRSSYEQYF. DNA of the CDR3: TGTGCCAGCAGTCGCAGATCCTCCTACGAGCAGTACTTC.